The 6 T cell receptor beta chains presented below share a single source sample, sequenced in a study of Graves' ophthalmopathy and Graves' hyperthyroidism (dated by TCRdb to the late 2010s). Sequencing instrument: Illumina HiSeq 2000. For repertoire sequencing, TCR beta CDR3 regions were amplified from RNA transcripts. A first-round RT-PCR used HTBI primers with the Qiagen OneStep RT-PCR kit, followed by a second-round multiplex PCR, size selection and purification. TCRdb ran its own pipeline on the public reads, namely fastp trimming at Q25 and MiXCR clone calling, and kept in-frame beta chains. Rows matching on CDR3 protein sequence are summarized as one entry with the most common DNA and genes. Counted in this sample were hundreds of thousands of distinct CDR3 sequences; 20% to 25% of them appeared once. The ten largest clones represent 2.5% to 3% of the sample. The sequenced sample consisted of peripheral blood. Receptor source: a woman aged 18-29 years with stable Graves' hyperthyroidism. Donor details come from another sample of the same person, matched by shared clones.

In its sample, this clonotype was seen many times. The V call is TRBV7-9, the J call TRBJ1-6, with D maybe TRBD1 (6 bases). Between the trimmed V and J ends, which lost 0 bases and 5 bases, there was a span of 8 bases. The V gene's germline CDR1 is SEHNR and CDR2 FQNEAQ (reference sequence). This CDR3 region has 15 residues. This CDR3 is CASSLAGHNNSPLHF. CDR3 nucleotide sequence: TGTGCCAGCAGCTTAGCGGGACACAATAATTCACCCCTCCACTTT.

This rearrangement joins TRBV11-2 to TRBJ2-7; D is unresolved. Between the trimmed V and J ends, which lost 1 base and 7 bases, there was a span of 11 bases. Looked up from germline, CDR1 is SGHAT and CDR2 is FQNNGV. This CDR3 comprises 13 residues. CDR3 sequence: CASSLGGIWEQYF. The DNA of the CDR3 is TGTGCCAGCAGCTTAGGTGGGATTTGGGAGCAGTACTTC.

In its sample, this clonotype was seen a few times. The genes are TRBV2 and TRBJ1-3; D is unresolved. The germline V gene has CDR1 SNHLY and CDR2 FYNNEI. The CDR3 covers 14 residues. The V gene lost 2 bases and the J gene lost 4 bases, with 9 bases spanning the gap. DNA of the CDR3: TGTGCCAGCAGTGAAAGATCCGGGGGAAACACCATATATTTT. This gives the protein CASSERSGGNTIYF.

This clonotype has a count of ten or more. The chain links TRBV28 to TRBJ1-5, with D unresolved. The CDR3 sequence is 15 residues long. V lost 2 bases and J 2 bases, leaving 10 bases between the germline ends. Germline V CDR1 and CDR2: MDHEN, SYDVKM. The CDR3 DNA is TGTGCCAGCAGTTTAAGCACGTTCGGCAATCAGCCCCAGCATTTT. This encodes CASSLSTFGNQPQHF.

This clonotype has ten or more counts. The genes are TRBV6-1 and TRBJ1-2; 12 nucleotides align to TRBD1. Trimming cost V 6 bases and J 3 bases; bases outside gene matches: 5. Germline assignment: CDR1 MNHNS and CDR2 SASEGT. CDR3 length: 15 amino acids. The CDR3 is CASRAGTGGDYGYTF. The CDR3, as DNA: TGTGCCAGCAGGGCCGGGACAGGGGGCGACTATGGCTACACCTTC.

This clonotype was seen many times. J is TRBJ2-7 and V is TRBV7-2; TRBD2 matches 11 bases. CDR3 length: 15 residues. Germline V gene data show CDR1 as SGHTA and CDR2 as FQGNSA. Germline trimming cut 0 bases from V and 3 bases from J; bases unmatched to any gene: 1. The CDR3: CASSLALAGGYEQYF. DNA of the CDR3: TGTGCCAGCAGCTTAGCCCTAGCGGGAGGCTACGAGCAGTACTTC.